The 26 T cell receptor beta chains below come from one sample, sequenced in a study of post-analysis software for immune sequencing data. Tagging with unique molecular identifiers was a feature of the TCR beta cDNA libraries. MiXCR, run by TCRdb on the PCR reads, gives a single entry per CDR3 protein. The sample consists of hundreds of thousands of distinct CDR3 sequences, around a third of them appearing once. General study findings and limits: Roughly 5 TRBV segments were significantly more frequent in patients than in controls. TRBV5-6, TRBV5-1 and TRBV20-1 were among these segments.

The antigens of these receptors remain unknown. Sequencing used blood. The receptors stem from a girl under 18 with multiple sclerosis.

This clonotype was observed a few times. The rearrangement links TRBV29-1 to TRBJ2-1; D remains ambiguous. This CDR3 has 13 residues. Trimming stripped 6 bases from V and 7 bases from J, with 16 bases between. Germline CDR1 is SQVTM and CDR2 is ANQGSEA. The CDR3, as DNA: TGCAGCGTCACTATGGACCTGGCAAATGAGCAGTTCTTC. Amino acid sequence: CSVTMDLANEQFF.

This chain connects TRBV12-3 or TRBV12-4 to TRBJ2-1, with 9 bases matching TRBD2. Trimming took 1 base from V and 7 from J; bases not matched to a gene: 8. This CDR3 contains 16 residues. This CDR3 is CASSLGLAALMNEQFF. The CDR3 DNA reads TGTGCCAGCAGTTTAGGACTAGCGGCTCTCATGAATGAGCAGTTCTTC.

By share, this clonotype counts as medium-sized. The chain is built from TRBV5-1 and TRBJ2-1, with 8 positions matching TRBD2. In germline, CDR1 is SGHRS, CDR2 YFSETQ. The CDR3 loop spans 14 amino acids. With V trimmed by 4 bases and J by 4 bases, 4 bases remained unmatched. As DNA, the CDR3 is TGCGCCAGCAGCGCGGCGGGGGGTTACAATGAGCAGTTCTTC. It yields the protein CASSAAGGYNEQFF.

V gene TRBV29-1 combines with J gene TRBJ2-5, with 8 bases identical to TRBD1. The J call could be wrong; TRBJ2-7 is a better fit for the DNA end. This CDR3 has 13 amino acids. Germline lookup yields CDR1 SQVTM and CDR2 ANQGSEA. CDR3 in amino acids: CSVRDRYSYEQYF. The CDR3 DNA is TGCAGTGTTCGGGACAGGTATTCTTACGAGCAGTACTTC.

The chain carries TRBV10-2 and TRBJ2-7; D might be TRBD1 (6 bases). Germline V lookup: CDR1 WSHSY, CDR2 SAAADI. The CDR3 contains 14 residues. V lost 7 bases to trimming and J lost 0 bases, with 13 bases between them. The CDR3 region has the DNA TGCGCCAGCATCCGGGACACGAGCTCCTACGAGCAGTACTTC. Protein product: CASIRDTSSYEQYF.

This clonotype showed up just a few times. This chain joins TRBV24-1 and TRBJ2-2, with TRBD1 matching 9 bases. CDR1 KGHDR and CDR2 SFDVKD come from the germline V gene. The CDR3 has 14 residues. The trim removed 5 bases at V and 6 bases at J, leaving 3 bases unmatched. Written as DNA, the CDR3 is TGTGCCACCAGTGGGGACAGGGAGGCCGGGGAGCTGTTTTTT. This gives the protein CATSGDREAGELFF.

This clonotype was observed at least ten times. This chain links TRBV27 with TRBJ2-7; the D call may be TRBD1 or TRBD2 (5 bases each). The CDR3 runs 14 residues. Per germline, CDR1 MNHEY and CDR2 SMNVEV (reference sequence). Trimming cost V 6 bases and J 0 bases, with 12 bases left between them. The CDR3 reads CASRPGRSSYEQYF. DNA for the CDR3: TGTGCCAGCAGACCGGGACGAAGCTCCTACGAGCAGTACTTC.

The V and J genes are TRBV12-3 or TRBV12-4 and TRBJ2-5, with 7 bases lining up with TRBD1. The V gene end was trimmed by 5 bases and the J gene end by 11 bases; junction bases not matched to a gene: 8. The CDR3 totals 12 residues. CDR3 amino acids: CASSRQGLRQYF. CDR3 sequence (DNA): TGTGCCAGCAGTCGACAGGGATTGCGGCAGTACTTC.

The J gene is TRBJ2-7, the V gene TRBV19; D unresolved. The germline gives CDR1 LNHDA, CDR2 SQIVND (reference sequence). The length of the CDR3 is 10 residues. The V and J ends lost 8 bases and 3 bases respectively, with 5 bases between them. The CDR3: CASGDYEQYF. The CDR3 nucleotides read TGTGCCAGTGGCGACTACGAGCAGTACTTC.

A few counts support this clonotype. The J gene is TRBJ1-6, the V gene TRBV5-1; 8 nucleotides agree with TRBD1. CDR3 length: 13 residues. Per the germline V gene, CDR1 is SGHRS and CDR2 is YFSETQ. V lost 3 bases and J lost 14; bases outside the gene matches: 7. The CDR3 region is CASSSGQGRSLHF. Written as DNA, the CDR3 is TGCGCCAGCAGCTCCGGACAGGGTCGATCCCTCCACTTT.

The chain carries TRBV28 and TRBJ1-5; D is uncertain. The CDR3 contains 13 residues. The germline V gene encodes CDR1 MDHEN and CDR2 SYDVKM. V shed 5 bases and J shed 3 bases, with 8 bases lying between them. The CDR3 bases are TGTGCCAGCAGTATATATGACAATCAGCCCCAGCATTTT. It is translated as CASSIYDNQPQHF.

Concerning this clonotype: Sequence at one end of the junction differs from germline and may be a read error. This chain uses TRBV12-3 or TRBV12-4 with TRBJ2-1, with 9 bases identical to TRBD2. The CDR3 consists of 15 residues. The CDR3 protein is CAGSLRASGNNEQFF. The CDR3, as DNA: TGTGCCGGCAGTTTAAGGGCTAGCGGGAACAATGAGCAGTTCTTC.

This clonotype turned up a few times. CDR3 sequence: CASSVQGSNYGYTF. The CDR3 bases are TGTGCCAGCAGTGTACAGGGTTCCAACTATGGCTACACCTTC. J is TRBJ1-2 and V is TRBV6-5, with a possible D match to TRBD1 (6 bases). Trimming removed 5 bases at V and 2 bases at J, with 12 bases between. Germline lookup yields CDR1 MNHEY and CDR2 SVGAGI. The CDR3 runs to 14 residues.

This rearrangement joins TRBV7-8 to TRBJ2-1, with 8 nucleotides matching TRBD2. The CDR3 is made up of 17 amino acids. V shed 1 base, J shed 0 bases, and the junction held 5 bases outside the gene matches. The germline V gene has CDR1 SGHVS and CDR2 FQNEAQ. CDR3 protein: CASSLVTSGASYNEQFF. In DNA form, the CDR3 reads TGTGCCAGCAGCTTAGTAACTAGCGGAGCCTCCTACAATGAGCAGTTCTTC.

The chain carries TRBV6-2 or TRBV6-3 and TRBJ2-7; 8 bases are shared with TRBD1. Germline V gives CDR1 MNHEY, CDR2 SVGEGT. The CDR3 is 15 amino acids. The junction had 9 bases not matched to a gene; V was cut back by 6 bases and J by 2 bases. CDR3 amino acids: CASSKDRGTPYEQYF. For the CDR3, the DNA is TGTGCCAGCAGCAAAGACAGGGGAACCCCCTACGAGCAGTACTTC.

Only a few counts were recorded for this clonotype. The rearrangement links TRBV7-6 to TRBJ2-7, with TRBD1 identical over 9 bases. J was trimmed by 3 bases and V by 4 bases; bases with no gene match: 4. This CDR3 is built from 14 residues. Germline-derived CDR1 and CDR2 are SGHVS and FNYEAQ. The DNA of the CDR3 is TGTGCCAGCAGCTCGGGACAGGGAGGCTACGAGCAGTACTTC. This translates into CASSSGQGGYEQYF.

This chain connects TRBV29-1 to TRBJ1-1, with D maybe TRBD1 (6 bases). V shed 7 bases and J shed 8 bases, with 14 bases lying between them. Per the germline V gene, CDR1 is SQVTM and CDR2 is ANQGSEA. This CDR3 spans 11 amino acids. This CDR3 reads CSAWGPGEAFF. CDR3 nucleotides: TGCAGCGCTTGGGGGCCAGGGGAAGCTTTCTTT.

The CDR3 here is CASSLDDRSHYYNEQFF. CDR3 DNA sequence: TGTGCCAGCAGCTTAGACGATAGGTCCCACTATTACAATGAGCAGTTCTTC. The chain has TRBV7-9 and TRBJ2-1; unclear D gene. V lost 1 base and J 4 bases, leaving 17 bases between the germline ends. Germline V gene lookup returns CDR1 SEHNR and CDR2 FQNEAQ (reference sequence). The CDR3 sequence is 17 residues long. The full variable domain, completed using reference TRBV7-9 and TRBJ2-1, is DTGVSQNPRHKITKRGQNVTFRCDPISEHNRLYWYRQTLGQGPEFLTYFQNEAQLEKSRLLSDRFSAERPKGSFSTLEIQRTEQGDSAMYLCASSLDDRSHYYNEQFFGPGTRLTVL.

The rearrangement joins TRBV7-3 to TRBJ2-7; 8 bases agree with TRBD2. The J call is uncertain, as TRBJ2-5 better fits the DNA end. This CDR3 has 14 residues. In germline, CDR1 is SGHTA, CDR2 FQGTGA. The CDR3 is CASSWPGLVVTQYF. CDR3 in DNA: TGTGCCAGCAGCTGGCCGGGACTAGTTGTGACCCAGTACTTC.

This chain joins TRBV10-3 and TRBJ2-7; D remains ambiguous. The V end lost 1 base, the J end lost 7 bases, and 14 bases lay between the germline ends. Germline V lookup: CDR1 ENHRY, CDR2 SYGVKD. This CDR3 has 14 residues. CDR3 loop: CAISELSSWREQYF. The CDR3 nucleotides are TGTGCCATCAGTGAGTTATCTTCCTGGCGGGAGCAGTACTTC.

The chain is built from TRBV12-3 or TRBV12-4 and TRBJ2-7, with D possibly matching TRBD1 (5 bases). The CDR3 consists of 15 residues. With 6 bases removed from V and 2 bases from J, the gap between germline ends came to 17 bases. The CDR3 reads CASSRTRAGTYEQYF. CDR3 coding DNA: TGTGCCAGCAGCCGAACCCGGGCAGGGACCTACGAGCAGTACTTC.

The chain couples TRBV6-2 or TRBV6-3 to TRBJ1-5; 8 nucleotides agree with TRBD1. Germline V gene data show CDR1 as MNHEY and CDR2 as SVGEGT. J gave up 2 bases and V 6 bases, and 3 bases lay outside the gene matches. The CDR3 loop spans 14 amino acids. The CDR3 here is CASSQGARNQPQHF. The CDR3 DNA reads as TGTGCCAGCAGCCAGGGGGCTCGCAATCAGCCCCAGCATTTT.

The V and J genes are TRBV7-3 and TRBJ1-1; 7 bases align to TRBD1. The CDR3 runs to 14 residues. V shed 5 bases and J 1 base; nucleotides not matched to a gene: 4. Germline values: CDR1 SGHTA, CDR2 FQGTGA. This chain's CDR3 is CASSPDRENTEAFF. For the CDR3, the DNA is TGTGCCAGCAGCCCCGACAGGGAGAACACTGAAGCTTTCTTT.

The count of this clonotype is one. V gene TRBV5-1 combines with J gene TRBJ1-2; D is perhaps TRBD1 (6 bases). The germline V and J ends were trimmed by 3 bases and 7 bases, with 22 bases remaining between them. CDR3 length equals 16 residues. Per the germline V gene, CDR1 is SGHRS and CDR2 is YFSETQ. The CDR3 coding sequence is TGCGCCAGCAGCTACTACGATACCGACAGGCAGGGTGGCTACACCTTC. It translates to CASSYYDTDRQGGYTF.

The V call is TRBV6-2 or TRBV6-3, the J call TRBJ2-1; TRBD1 matches 10 bases. The germline V gene encodes CDR1 MNHEY and CDR2 SVGEGT. Trimming at V came to 0 bases and at J to 3 bases, leaving 11 bases not matched to a gene. The CDR3 is 19 residues long. CDR3 in amino acids: CASSYSWPGQGFFYNEQFF. As DNA, the CDR3 is TGTGCCAGCAGTTACTCGTGGCCGGGACAGGGGTTTTTCTACAATGAGCAGTTCTTC.

This clonotype was seen only a few times. The chain recombines TRBV4-1 with TRBJ1-4; D is possibly TRBD1 (5 bases). Germline CDR1 reads MGHRA; CDR2 reads YSYEKL. This CDR3 region has 15 residues. Trimming removed 1 base from V and 4 bases from J, with 10 bases in between. CDR3 DNA: TGCGCCAGCAGCCAAGCCGGGGGAGGTAATGAAAAACTGTTTTTT. Amino acid sequence: CASSQAGGGNEKLFF.